This T cell receptor beta chain was found in a study of T cells in Graves' hyperthyroidism and ophthalmopathy. V dropped 6 bases and J dropped 5; count of bases not matched to a gene: 15. Germline CDR1 is SNHLY and CDR2 is FYNNEI. The length of the CDR3 is 16 residues. RNA transcripts were the template for amplifying TCR beta CDR3 regions. First-round RT-PCR with HTBI primers amplified the TCR CDR3 region. TCRdb re-called the multiplex PCR reads through MiXCR, storing one row per CDR3 protein. In the table there are 750,000 to 950,000 distinct CDR3 sequences, 38% of which are singletons. Sequencing was done on a sample of blood. The V gene is TRBV2, the J gene TRBJ2-7; 8 nucleotides match TRBD2. This TCR came from a man in his late teens or twenties with Graves' hyperthyroidism. The CDR3 loop reads CASRISTSVLGNEQYF. The DNA of the CDR3 is TGTGCCAGCAGGATATCGACTAGCGTTTTGGGGAACGAGCAGTACTTC. Variable domain in full (rest from reference TRBV2 and TRBJ2-7): EPEVTQTPSHQVTQMGQEVILRCVPISNHLYFYWYRQILGQKVEFLVSFYNNEISEKSEIFDDQFSVERPDGSNFTLKIRSTKLEDSAMYFCASRISTSVLGNEQYFGPGTRLTVT.